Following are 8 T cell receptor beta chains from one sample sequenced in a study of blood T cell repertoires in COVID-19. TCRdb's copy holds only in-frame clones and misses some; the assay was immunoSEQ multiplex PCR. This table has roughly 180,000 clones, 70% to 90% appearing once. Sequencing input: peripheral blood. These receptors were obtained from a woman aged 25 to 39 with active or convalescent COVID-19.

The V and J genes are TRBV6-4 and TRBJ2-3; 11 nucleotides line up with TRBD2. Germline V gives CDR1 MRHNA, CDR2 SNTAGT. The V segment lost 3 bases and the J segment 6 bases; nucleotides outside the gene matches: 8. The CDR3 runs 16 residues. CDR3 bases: TGTGCCAGCAGTGAAAAGTCTAGCGGGGGGTATGATACGCAGTATTTT. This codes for CASSEKSSGGYDTQYF.

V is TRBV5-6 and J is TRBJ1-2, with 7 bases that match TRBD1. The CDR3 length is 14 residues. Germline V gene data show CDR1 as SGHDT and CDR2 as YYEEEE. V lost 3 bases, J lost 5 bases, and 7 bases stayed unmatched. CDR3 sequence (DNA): TGTGCCAGCAGCTGGGGACAGAACGATTATGGCTACACCTTC. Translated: CASSWGQNDYGYTF.

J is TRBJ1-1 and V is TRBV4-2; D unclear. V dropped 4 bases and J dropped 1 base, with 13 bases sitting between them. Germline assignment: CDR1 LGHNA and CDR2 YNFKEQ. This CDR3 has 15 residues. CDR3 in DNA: TGTGCCAGCAGCCTAATTCCAGGTGGGAACACTGAAGCTTTCTTT. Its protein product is CASSLIPGGNTEAFF.

CDR3 in DNA: TGTGCCAGTAGGGGGGGGACCTACGAGCAGTACTTC. This translates into CASRGGTYEQYF. The chain employs TRBV19 and TRBJ2-7; 7 bases align to TRBD2. Germline CDR1 and CDR2: LNHDA and SQIVND (reference sequence). CDR3 length: 12 residues. Trimming cost V 6 bases and J 2 bases; bases outside gene matches: 1.

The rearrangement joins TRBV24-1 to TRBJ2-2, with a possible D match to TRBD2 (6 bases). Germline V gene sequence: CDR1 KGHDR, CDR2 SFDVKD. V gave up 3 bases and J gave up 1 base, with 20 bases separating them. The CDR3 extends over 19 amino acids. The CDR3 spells CATSDATPAGRWNTGELFF. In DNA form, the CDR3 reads TGTGCCACCAGTGATGCGACACCCGCGGGACGGTGGAACACCGGGGAGCTGTTTTTT.

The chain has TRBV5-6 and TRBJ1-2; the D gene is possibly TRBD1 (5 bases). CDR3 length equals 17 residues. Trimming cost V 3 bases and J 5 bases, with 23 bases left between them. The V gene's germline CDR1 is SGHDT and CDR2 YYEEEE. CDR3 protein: CASSYGGLGRAPYGYTF. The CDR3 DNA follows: TGTGCCAGCAGCTACGGGGGTCTTGGCAGGGCCCCGTATGGCTACACCTTC. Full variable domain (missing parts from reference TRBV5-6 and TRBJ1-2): DAGVTQSPTHLIKTRGQQVTLRCSPKSGHDTVSWYQQALGQGPQFIFQYYEEEERQRGNFPDRFSGHQFPNYSSELNVNALLLGDSALYLCASSYGGLGRAPYGYTFGSGTRLTVV.

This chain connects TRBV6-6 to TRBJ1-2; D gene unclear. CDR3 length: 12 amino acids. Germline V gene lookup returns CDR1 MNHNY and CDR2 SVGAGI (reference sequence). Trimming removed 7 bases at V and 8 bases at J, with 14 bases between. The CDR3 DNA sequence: TGTGCCAGCACCACGCAGGAGCGGGGCTACACCTTC. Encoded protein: CASTTQERGYTF.

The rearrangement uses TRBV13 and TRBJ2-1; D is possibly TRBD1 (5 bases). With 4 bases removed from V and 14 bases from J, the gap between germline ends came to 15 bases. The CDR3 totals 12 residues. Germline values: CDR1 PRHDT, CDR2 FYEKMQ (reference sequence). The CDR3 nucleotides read TGTGCCAGCAGCTCCGAAGGCGGACAAGAGTTCTTC. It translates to CASSSEGGQEFF.